The sequence of this T cell receptor (beta chain) was determined in a study of T cell responses to AZD1222 COVID-19 vaccine. Findings and caveats of the study: Sampling captured repertoires only after the peak T cell response. Regions 160-218 and 743-854 held dominance among vaccine-associated CD4 TCRs, which spanned spike. Unmutated variant regions reportedly attract nearly half of all spike-specific TCRs.

This CDR3 has 17 residues. Germline V gene lookup returns CDR1 LGHDT and CDR2 YNNKEL (reference sequence). On this clone itself: What it binds is not known. Germline and junction disagree at one end, which may indicate a read error.

This table comes from immunoSEQ multiplex PCR, and its TCRdb copy is limited to in-frame clones, with some not included. The table records about 110,000 clones, roughly 84% of them present only once. The rearrangement joins TRBV3-1 (or the pseudogene TRBV3-2) to TRBJ2-7; 12 bases fit TRBD1. This TCR was recovered from an adult in good health. This specimen consisted of peripheral blood, obtained on day 0 of AZD1222 vaccination. The CDR3 protein is CASRQVGGTGGLNEQYF. CDR3 coding DNA: TGTGCCAGCAGACAAGTAGGGGGGACAGGGGGCTTAAACGAGCAGTACTTC.